Sequencing of this T cell receptor beta chain was carried out in a study of OX40 agonist ivuxolimab in advanced cancers. Study context: The group had a mean age of about 60 years, ranged from 23 to 79, and was 75% to 85% male. Study-wide findings and caveats: Some of the nonresponding patients also showed low levels of normalized T-cell clonal expansion. Partial responders treated at 0.1-3.0 mg/kg exhibited clonal expansion among the lowest measured.

In the case of this clone: Its antigen is not identified.

Method: immunoSEQ multiplex PCR; TCRdb's copy keeps in-frame clones and lacks some. This sample has around 38,000 clones, with just under 80% found just once. Sequenced here: CD4+ or CD8+ T cells sorted from blood, sampled in a trial of the OX40 agonist ivuxolimab. This receptor was obtained from an adult with an advanced solid tumor such as melanoma, head and neck, liver or kidney cancer.

The CDR3 reads CASSTHQEATQYF. The DNA of the CDR3 is TGTGCCAGCAGTACCCACCAGGAGGCTACGCAGTATTTT. The chain joins TRBV6-1 to TRBJ2-3; maybe TRBD2 (5 bases). V shed 5 bases and J shed 8 bases, with 14 bases lying between them. Germline loops: CDR1 MNHNS, CDR2 SASEGT. The CDR3 extends over 13 amino acids.